The 13 T cell receptor beta chains reported below all come from one sample, sequenced in a study of identical twins. TCRdb used MiXCR to reprocess the 5' RACE reads, holding one entry per CDR3 protein. The sample contains 400,000 to 500,000 distinct CDR3 sequences, around 18% of which appear only once. Sequenced material: naive T cells sorted from blood. These receptors originate from a man aged 45-60 years in good health.

This clonotype has just a few counts. The chain employs TRBV11-2 and TRBJ2-5, with D perhaps matching TRBD2 (5 bases). Germline CDR1 SGHAT, CDR2 FQNNGV. V was shortened by 3 bases and J by 4 bases, with 12 bases between the two germline ends. The CDR3 sequence is 14 residues long. The CDR3 nucleotides read TGTGCCAGCAGCTTCCGTTTCGGGATAGAGACCCAGTACTTC. It yields the protein CASSFRFGIETQYF. Filled out from reference TRBV11-2 and TRBJ2-5, the complete variable domain reads EAGVAQSPRYKIIEKRQSVAFWCNPISGHATLYWYQQILGQGPKLLIQFQNNGVVDDSQLPKDRFSAERLKGVDSTLKIQPAKLEDSAVYLCASSFRFGIETQYFGPGTRLLVL.

This clonotype has at least ten counts. The chain carries TRBV20-1 and TRBJ1-1; 8 nucleotides align to TRBD1. V lost 6 bases to trimming and J lost 0 bases; unmatched junction nucleotides: 6. Germline CDR1 is DFQATT and CDR2 is SNEGSKA (reference sequence). The length of the CDR3 is 14 residues. CDR3 sequence: CSASRGPMNTEAFF. The DNA of the CDR3 is TGCAGTGCCAGCAGGGGGCCCATGAACACTGAAGCTTTCTTT.

This clonotype was seen at least ten times. The V gene is TRBV12-3 or TRBV12-4, the J gene TRBJ2-7; the D is unclear. The V and J ends lost 6 bases and 2 bases respectively, with 14 bases between them. The CDR3 is made up of 14 amino acids. Here the CDR3 reads CASRPEAETYEQYF. CDR3 nucleotide sequence: TGTGCCAGCAGGCCCGAAGCAGAGACCTACGAGCAGTACTTC.

This clonotype came up many times. The rearrangement uses TRBV12-3 or TRBV12-4 and TRBJ1-3; 7 bases align to TRBD1. V was clipped by 5 bases and J by 5 bases; unmatched bases: 3. This CDR3 region has 13 residues. The CDR3 DNA follows: TGTGCCAGCAGTGCCAGGGGGAGAAACACCATATATTTT. It codes for CASSARGRNTIYF.

This clonotype was counted ten times or more. This sequence joins TRBV7-2 and TRBJ2-5; no reliable D call. Germline V gene data show CDR1 as SGHTA and CDR2 as FQGNSA. V shed 2 bases and J shed 2 bases, with 12 bases lying between them. This CDR3 has 15 residues. The CDR3 coding sequence is TGTGCCAGCAGCTTAAATGCGCGGTTGCAAGAGACCCAGTACTTC. Translated, it gives CASSLNARLQETQYF.

This clonotype was seen repeatedly, ten times or more. J is TRBJ2-7 and V is TRBV6-1, with a tentative D call TRBD2 (5 bases). The CDR3 runs 13 residues. V lost 10 bases, J lost 4 bases, and 17 bases lay in between. Germline V gene data show CDR1 as MNHNS and CDR2 as SASEGT. The CDR3 loop is CATRDTGFYEQYF. CDR3 bases: TGTGCCACCCGGGATACGGGGTTTTACGAGCAGTACTTC.

The chain carries TRBV5-4 and TRBJ1-1, with a weak D call TRBD1 (5 bases). Germline V lookup: CDR1 SGHNT, CDR2 YYREEE (reference sequence). The CDR3 is made up of 16 amino acids. The V end was cut by 0 bases, the J end by 1 base, with 13 bases between. CDR3 DNA: TGTGCCAGCAGCTTGGGATCGACAGTTCCGAACACTGAAGCTTTCTTT. It translates to CASSLGSTVPNTEAFF.

This clonotype came up many times. The CDR3 reads CASSQELFSREAFF. The CDR3 coding sequence is TGTGCCAGCAGCCAAGAACTGTTCTCCCGAGAAGCTTTCTTT. This chain joins TRBV4-2 and TRBJ1-1; D gene unclear. V gave up 0 bases and J gave up 8 bases, with 13 bases separating them. The germline V gene has CDR1 LGHNA and CDR2 YNFKEQ. The CDR3 extends over 14 amino acids.

This clonotype was recorded many times. The rearrangement joins TRBV24-1 to TRBJ2-2, with D hard to call. CDR3 length: 13 residues. Deletions cut 5 bases from V and 4 bases from J, with 7 bases between. Germline V lookup: CDR1 KGHDR, CDR2 SFDVKD. The CDR3 sequence: CATSGWSTGELFF. CDR3 nucleotide sequence: TGTGCCACCAGTGGATGGTCCACCGGGGAGCTGTTTTTT.

This clonotype was recorded a few times. The chain combines TRBV27 with TRBJ2-7, with D possibly matching TRBD2 (6 bases). Per the germline V gene, CDR1 is MNHEY and CDR2 is SMNVEV (reference sequence). This CDR3 is 15 amino acids long. The V gene lost 2 bases and the J gene lost 4 bases, with 15 bases spanning the gap. The CDR3, as DNA: TGTGCCAGCAGTTTAGGGGGGTACATGGGTTACGAGCAGTACTTC. Its translation is CASSLGGYMGYEQYF.

This chain connects TRBV7-2 to TRBJ2-5; tentative D call: TRBD2 (8 bases). In germline, CDR1 is SGHTA, CDR2 FQGNSA. The CDR3 is made up of 15 amino acids. V dropped 4 bases and J dropped 7 bases, with 19 bases sitting between them. In DNA, the CDR3 is TGTGCCAGCAGCTCTCCTCGACAGGGACTAGGGACCCAGTACTTC. Protein: CASSSPRQGLGTQYF.

This clonotype was observed a few times. The V gene is TRBV5-1, the J gene TRBJ2-2, with TRBD2 matching 10 bases. This CDR3 has 15 amino acids. V was pared by 3 bases and J by 1 base, with 0 bases of the junction left unmatched. Germline lookup yields CDR1 SGHRS and CDR2 YFSETQ. The CDR3 nucleotides are TGCGCCAGCAGCTCTAGCGGGAGGAACACCGGGGAGCTGTTTTTT. The encoded protein is CASSSSGRNTGELFF.

In this sample, this clonotype turned up many times. The V call is TRBV11-1, the J call TRBJ2-3, with D possibly matching TRBD2 (6 bases). The V end lost 2 bases, the J end lost 0 bases, and 18 bases lay between the germline ends. Germline V gives CDR1 SGHAT, CDR2 FQDESV (reference sequence). The CDR3 loop spans 18 amino acids. The CDR3 DNA is TGTGCCAGCAGCTTATCTATCTGGGCGGGATCAAGCACAGATACGCAGTATTTT. Protein sequence: CASSLSIWAGSSTDTQYF.